The 25 T cell receptor beta chains presented below share a single source sample, sequenced in a study of cytomegalovirus exposure and HLA in healthy donors. Amplification used 60 Vbeta primers and 13 Jbeta primers. Repertoires were generated with immunoSEQ multiplex PCR, while TCRdb's copy carries only in-frame clones and drops some. The sample shows some 130,000 clones, 60% to 80% of them seen only once. Sequenced material: PBMCs. These receptors were collected from a woman in her sixties in good health and CMV-seronegative.

This rearrangement joins TRBV13 to TRBJ2-5; TRBD2 agrees at 13 bases. Germline loops: CDR1 PRHDT, CDR2 FYEKMQ (reference sequence). Losses at the gene ends were 10 bases for V and 6 bases for J; bases not matched to a gene: 14. This CDR3 spans 16 amino acids. CDR3 in DNA: TGTGCCACCGAGGCGTGGACTAGCGGGAGAAGGAAGACCCAGTACTTC. Its protein product is CATEAWTSGRRKTQYF. Full variable domain (outside the CDR3, taken from reference TRBV13 and TRBJ2-5): AAGVIQSPRHLIKEKRETATLKCYPIPRHDTVYWYQQGPGQDPQFLISFYEKMQSDKGSIPDRFSAQQFSDYHSELNMSSLELGDSALYFCATEAWTSGRRKTQYFGPGTRLLVL.

CDR3 residues: CASGHREKSLWAEAFF. CDR3 bases: TGTGCCAGCGGTCACCGGGAAAAATCTCTATGGGCTGAAGCTTTCTTT. The rearrangement joins TRBV27 to TRBJ1-1; D gene unclear. Germline lookup yields CDR1 MNHEY and CDR2 SMNVEV (reference sequence). The ends were cut back, 8 bases at V and 6 bases at J, with 25 bases in the middle. The CDR3 sequence is 16 residues long.

The V and J genes are TRBV28 and TRBJ1-2, with a possible D match to TRBD1 (5 bases). The CDR3 length is 14 residues. Trimming pared 8 bases from V and 2 bases from J, leaving 15 bases between. Germline V gene sequence: CDR1 MDHEN, CDR2 SYDVKM. The chain's CDR3 is CASGTTELNYGYTF. The DNA for the CDR3 is TGTGCCAGCGGAACGACAGAATTAAACTATGGCTACACCTTC.

The rearrangement uses TRBV29-1 and TRBJ2-7; 9 bases match TRBD1. From germline, CDR1 is SQVTM and CDR2 ANQGSEA. The CDR3 is made up of 15 amino acids. Losses at the gene ends were 6 bases for V and 9 bases for J; bases not matched to a gene: 18. CDR3 amino acids: CSVGGGTGNTVVQYF. The DNA of the CDR3 is TGCAGCGTCGGGGGTGGGACAGGGAACACCGTGGTGCAGTACTTC.

The genes are TRBV27 and TRBJ2-5, with D perhaps TRBD1 (5 bases). The DNA end favors TRBJ2-7, so the J call may be wrong. The germline V gene has CDR1 MNHEY and CDR2 SMNVEV (reference sequence). The CDR3 covers 16 residues. CDR3: CASSFWGQPQNYEQYF. The CDR3 bases are TGTGCCAGCAGTTTTTGGGGCCAGCCCCAAAACTACGAGCAGTACTTC.

The J gene is TRBJ2-1, the V gene TRBV12-5; TRBD1 matches at 9 bases. Germline V gives CDR1 LGHNT, CDR2 FRNRAP. The CDR3 length is 15 residues. Unmatched junction bases numbered 7, after V lost 1 base and J lost 9 bases. The DNA for the CDR3 is TGTGCTAGTGGTTTGGCGCGGACAGGGGATGGTGAGCAGTTCTTC. Protein sequence: CASGLARTGDGEQFF.

The CDR3 coding sequence is TGTGCCAGCAGCGACAGGGTACAAAATCAGCCCCAGCATTTT. It yields the protein CASSDRVQNQPQHF. The chain is built from TRBV7-2 and TRBJ1-5; TRBD1 agrees at 7 bases. Germline CDR1 and CDR2: SGHTA and FQGNSA. Losses at the gene ends were 5 bases for V and 4 bases for J; bases not matched to a gene: 5. There are 14 residues in the CDR3.

The chain uses TRBV7-3 and TRBJ1-4, with D unclear. Germline values: CDR1 SGHTA, CDR2 FQGTGA. The CDR3 contains 20 residues. V gave up 6 bases and J gave up 4 bases, with 30 bases separating them. DNA for the CDR3: TGTGCCAGCAGTTTAGGTCGCGGTGGAACAGAGGGAGAGCTTAATGAAAAACTGTTTTTT. Translation: CASSLGRGGTEGELNEKLFF.

This clone turned up a few times. The rearrangement links TRBV27 to TRBJ2-3; 8 nucleotides agree with TRBD1. The length of the CDR3 is 13 residues. J gave up 6 bases and V 10 bases, and 9 bases lay outside the gene matches. From germline, CDR1 is MNHEY and CDR2 SMNVEV (reference sequence). The CDR3 nucleotides read TGTGCCACGCGACAGGGGTCAATTGATACGCAGTATTTT. Translation: CATRQGSIDTQYF.

V usage is TRBV5-8 and J usage is TRBJ1-1; 8 bases map to TRBD1. Per germline, CDR1 SGHTS and CDR2 YDEGEE. The CDR3 loop spans 14 amino acids. With V trimmed by 3 bases and J by 4 bases, 5 bases remained unmatched. CDR3: CASSSRGRFTEAFF. As DNA, the CDR3 is TGTGCCAGCAGCTCCAGGGGGCGATTCACTGAAGCTTTCTTT.

This clone occurred a few times. This chain connects TRBV5-1 to TRBJ1-1, with D maybe TRBD1 (5 bases). The germline gives CDR1 SGHRS, CDR2 YFSETQ. The V and J ends lost 4 bases and 1 base respectively, with 5 bases between them. The CDR3 has 12 residues. The CDR3 loop reads CASSGQNTEAFF. CDR3 coding DNA: TGCGCCAGCAGCGGACAGAACACTGAAGCTTTCTTT.

The rearrangement uses TRBV10-3 and TRBJ1-6; 8 bases map to TRBD1. This CDR3 is built from 15 residues. The germline V gene encodes CDR1 ENHRY and CDR2 SYGVKD. V lost 2 bases to trimming and J lost 8 bases; unmatched junction nucleotides: 5. The CDR3 region has the DNA TGTGCCATCAGTGAGAAGACAGGGGTGGATTCACCCCTCCACTTT. Protein product: CAISEKTGVDSPLHF.

The chain links TRBV2 to TRBJ2-2; possible D gene TRBD1, 6 bases. The CDR3 contains 15 residues. Germline V lookup: CDR1 SNHLY, CDR2 FYNNEI. V shed 6 bases and J shed 5 bases, with 16 bases lying between them. CDR3 coding DNA: TGTGCCAGCAGCCCTCAGGGGTTCAGGACCGGGGAGCTGTTTTTT. Residues: CASSPQGFRTGELFF.

The V call is TRBV18, the J call TRBJ2-7; 9 bases fit TRBD2. This CDR3 comprises 17 residues. Germline CDR1 is KGHSH and CDR2 is LQKENI. With V trimmed by 5 bases and J by 5 bases, 16 bases remained unmatched. CDR3 coding DNA: TGTGCCAGCTCAAGCCTACCTGTTGATTTAGCGGGAGACGAGCAGTACTTC. Protein: CASSSLPVDLAGDEQYF.

The J gene is TRBJ2-3, the V gene TRBV5-1; a possible D gene is TRBD2 (5 bases). Trimming took 0 bases from V and 0 from J, leaving 8 bases between them. The germline V gene has CDR1 SGHRS and CDR2 YFSETQ. The CDR3 runs 15 residues. CDR3 loop: CASSLGRTSTDTQYF. In nucleotides, the CDR3 is TGCGCCAGCAGCTTGGGGCGGACTAGCACAGATACGCAGTATTTT.

The V and J genes are TRBV19 and TRBJ1-6; D is uncertain. This CDR3 is built from 14 residues. V lost 5 bases and J 7 bases, leaving 12 bases between the germline ends. In germline, CDR1 is LNHDA, CDR2 SQIVND (reference sequence). CDR3 protein: CASSSGGSNSPLHF. The CDR3 nucleotides are TGTGCCAGTAGTTCGGGAGGTTCCAATTCACCCCTCCACTTT.

V usage is TRBV5-1 and J usage is TRBJ2-7, with D possibly being TRBD2 (5 bases). Trimming removed 0 bases at V and 0 bases at J, with 10 bases between. Germline V gives CDR1 SGHRS, CDR2 YFSETQ. The CDR3 runs to 15 residues. CDR3 DNA: TGCGCCAGCAGCTTGGTTTCGGGGAGCTCCTACGAGCAGTACTTC. Translated, it gives CASSLVSGSSYEQYF. The full variable domain, its missing parts supplied by reference TRBV5-1 and TRBJ2-7, is KAGVTQTPRYLIKTRGQQVTLSCSPISGHRSVSWYQQTPGQGLQFLFEYFSETQRNKGNFPGRFSGRQFSNSRSEMNVSTLELGDSALYLCASSLVSGSSYEQYFGPGTRLTVT.

V gene TRBV7-8 combines with J gene TRBJ2-7; tentative D call: TRBD1 (6 bases). The CDR3 sequence is 16 residues long. Germline lookup yields CDR1 SGHVS and CDR2 FQNEAQ. Trimming took off 6 bases at V and 2 bases at J, with 20 bases between the two ends. CDR3 coding DNA: TGTGCCAGCAGTTCCTCGGGGCTGGGGGCTACCTACGAGCAGTACTTC. Translation: CASSSSGLGATYEQYF.

This clone was counted only a few times. V usage is TRBV5-1 and J usage is TRBJ1-1, with 8 positions matching TRBD1. In germline, CDR1 is SGHRS, CDR2 YFSETQ. The CDR3 covers 18 residues. Losses at the gene ends were 2 bases for V and 4 bases for J; bases not matched to a gene: 16. CDR3 region: CASSFTTPQGAIPTEAFF. CDR3 DNA sequence: TGCGCCAGCAGCTTTACCACCCCCCAGGGGGCGATACCCACTGAAGCTTTCTTT.

The V and J genes are TRBV4-1 and TRBJ1-3, with TRBD1 identical over 11 bases. The V and J ends lost 0 bases and 6 bases, in that order; junction bases with no gene match: 13. The CDR3 has 19 amino acids. Germline values: CDR1 MGHRA, CDR2 YSYEKL. This CDR3 reads CASSQEVGRDRGVLNTIYF. As DNA, the CDR3 is TGCGCCAGCAGCCAAGAGGTCGGTCGGGACAGGGGGGTCCTAAACACCATATATTTT.

The V and J genes are TRBV7-3 and TRBJ1-6; 7 bases agree with TRBD1. The CDR3 loop spans 14 amino acids. The V and J ends lost 6 bases and 5 bases, in that order; junction bases with no gene match: 4. CDR1 is SGHTA, CDR2 FQGTGA, per germline. CDR3 bases: TGTGCCAGCAGAACAGGGGTGGATAATTCACCCCTCCACTTT. It is translated as CASRTGVDNSPLHF.

The gene calls are TRBV18 and TRBJ1-4, with unresolved D. V lost 8 bases to trimming and J lost 0 bases, with 10 bases between them. CDR1 and CDR2 (germline): KGHSH, LQKENI. The CDR3 spans 14 residues. CDR3 residues: CASRQDATNEKLFF. Here the CDR3 DNA reads TGTGCCAGCCGACAAGACGCAACTAATGAAAAACTGTTTTTT.

This clone was seen a few times. V and J are TRBV9 and TRBJ2-1; 9 bases are shared with TRBD2. This CDR3 has 15 amino acids. V lost 3 bases and J lost 5; bases outside the gene matches: 6. Germline-derived CDR1 and CDR2 are SGDLS and YYNGEE. The CDR3 DNA is TGTGCCAGCAGCGCCTTAGCGGGAGCCCACAATGAGCAGTTCTTC. Encoded protein: CASSALAGAHNEQFF.

V usage is TRBV5-1 and J usage is TRBJ2-1; the match to TRBD2 covers 8 bases. This CDR3 contains 17 residues. Germline lookup yields CDR1 SGHRS and CDR2 YFSETQ. V lost 0 bases and J lost 1; bases outside the gene matches: 6. This CDR3 is CASSLGLAGKSYNEQFF. In DNA, the CDR3 is TGCGCCAGCAGCTTGGGTCTAGCGGGCAAATCCTACAATGAGCAGTTCTTC.

CDR3 nucleotide sequence: TGTGCCAGCAGAGGACAGGGGGTATTTCCGAATGGCTACACCTTC. Amino acids: CASRGQGVFPNGYTF. The chain is built from TRBV6-1 and TRBJ1-2, with 10 bases lining up with TRBD1. The CDR3 is 15 amino acids. Germline values: CDR1 MNHNS, CDR2 SASEGT. Trimming took 6 bases from V and 6 from J; bases not matched to a gene: 10.